These 12 T cell receptor beta chains share one sample of origin, sequenced in a study of blood T cell repertoires in COVID-19. The assay was immunoSEQ multiplex PCR, and TCRdb's table has in-frame clones only and misses some. The sample consists of around 150,000 clones, roughly 85% of them appearing once. The specimen sequenced was peripheral blood. Receptors originate from a human donor with acute or convalescent COVID-19. The donor label of this sample is uncertain.

The table lists this clone with a count of one. The rearrangement links TRBV2 to TRBJ1-2; tentatively, D is TRBD1 (6 bases). V lost 7 bases and J 1 base, leaving 13 bases between the germline ends. The length of the CDR3 is 14 residues. The germline CDR1 and CDR2 sequences are SNHLY and FYNNEI. This chain's CDR3 is CASTGQLSNYGYTF. For the CDR3, the DNA is TGTGCCAGCACCGGACAGCTGAGTAACTATGGCTACACCTTC.

The chain carries TRBV19 and TRBJ1-1, with 9 bases aligning to TRBD1. Per the germline V gene, CDR1 is LNHDA and CDR2 is SQIVND (reference sequence). V was pared by 3 bases and J by 4 bases, with 6 bases of the junction left unmatched. The CDR3 has 15 residues. The CDR3 DNA is TGTGCCAGTAGTATTACAGGGGGCAGGAGCACTGAAGCTTTCTTT. Translation gives CASSITGGRSTEAFF.

The gene calls are TRBV19 and TRBJ1-2; D gene ambiguous. The germline V and J ends were trimmed by 5 bases and 5 bases, with 6 bases remaining between them. The CDR3 consists of 11 residues. Per the germline V gene, CDR1 is LNHDA and CDR2 is SQIVND (reference sequence). The DNA for the CDR3 is TGTGCCAGTAGTCACAGATATGGCTACACCTTC. Translating gives CASSHRYGYTF.

This clone was counted many times. The J gene is TRBJ1-2, the V gene TRBV6-1; D remains unclear. Trimming removed 2 bases from V and 5 bases from J, with 12 bases in between. Germline assignment: CDR1 MNHNS and CDR2 SASEGT. The length of the CDR3 is 14 residues. CDR3 DNA sequence: TGTGCCAGCAGTGAACCCGGCAGGCCTTATGGCTACACCTTC. As protein: CASSEPGRPYGYTF.

J is TRBJ1-5 and V is TRBV5-1, with 7 bases matching TRBD1. V gave up 0 bases and J gave up 5 bases; unmatched junction bases: 2. The germline V gene encodes CDR1 SGHRS and CDR2 YFSETQ. This CDR3 contains 14 residues. The CDR3 loop is CASSLGQGDQPQHF. Here the CDR3 DNA reads TGCGCCAGCAGCTTGGGGCAGGGGGATCAGCCCCAGCATTTT.

This clone was observed a handful of times. The gene calls are TRBV10-3 and TRBJ1-5; the match to TRBD1 covers 7 bases. V gave up 3 bases and J gave up 1 base; unmatched junction bases: 3. CDR1 ENHRY and CDR2 SYGVKD come from the germline V gene. This CDR3 is 15 amino acids long. CDR3 nucleotides: TGTGCCATCAGTGACAGGGGGATGAGCAATCAGCCCCAGCATTTT. Its protein product is CAISDRGMSNQPQHF.

This sequence joins TRBV7-2 and TRBJ2-1; 10 nucleotides match TRBD2. The V gene end was trimmed by 2 bases and the J gene end by 0 bases; junction bases not matched to a gene: 4. Per germline, CDR1 SGHTA and CDR2 FQGNSA. There are 17 residues in the CDR3. The DNA for the CDR3 is TGTGCCAGCAGCTTACTAGCGGGGGCCGCCTCCTACAATGAGCAGTTCTTC. This encodes CASSLLAGAASYNEQFF.

The V and J genes are TRBV5-1 and TRBJ1-2; TRBD1 matches at 10 bases. The germline gives CDR1 SGHRS, CDR2 YFSETQ. This CDR3 is built from 14 residues. The ends lost 3 bases at V and 8 bases at J; junction bases unmatched: 7. CDR3 DNA: TGCGCCAGCAGCTCGGGACAGGGGTTGGACGGCTACACCTTC. Protein sequence: CASSSGQGLDGYTF. Drawing the rest from reference TRBV5-1 and TRBJ1-2, the complete variable domain is KAGVTQTPRYLIKTRGQQVTLSCSPISGHRSVSWYQQTPGQGLQFLFEYFSETQRNKGNFPGRFSGRQFSNSRSEMNVSTLELGDSALYLCASSSGQGLDGYTFGSGTRLTVV.

V is TRBV10-3 and J is TRBJ1-6; no reliable D call. Trimming shortened V by 2 bases and J by 8 bases, and 7 bases separated the two germline ends. Germline V gives CDR1 ENHRY, CDR2 SYGVKD. This CDR3 has 13 residues. CDR3 region: CAISEVEDSPLHF. The CDR3 DNA reads TGTGCCATCAGTGAGGTGGAGGATTCACCCCTCCACTTT.

This sequence joins TRBV2 and TRBJ2-1; TRBD2 agrees at 10 bases. CDR3 size: 15 residues. CDR1 and CDR2 from the germline V gene are SNHLY and FYNNEI. The junction had 6 bases not matched to a gene; V was cut back by 3 bases and J by 7 bases. This chain's CDR3 is CASSDERGGLNEQFF. In DNA form, the CDR3 reads TGTGCCAGCAGTGACGAGCGGGGGGGCCTTAATGAGCAGTTCTTC. Variable domain in full (rest from reference TRBV2 and TRBJ2-1): EPEVTQTPSHQVTQMGQEVILRCVPISNHLYFYWYRQILGQKVEFLVSFYNNEISEKSEIFDDQFSVERPDGSNFTLKIRSTKLEDSAMYFCASSDERGGLNEQFFGPGTRLTVL.

The V call is TRBV18, the J call TRBJ2-3, with TRBD1 matching over 7 bases. Germline trimming cut 8 bases from V and 4 bases from J; bases unmatched to any gene: 6. The length of the CDR3 is 13 residues. CDR1 and CDR2 (germline): KGHSH, LQKENI. CDR3 in amino acids: CASTQGRADTQYF. DNA for the CDR3: TGTGCCAGCACACAGGGGCGCGCAGATACGCAGTATTTT.

This rearrangement joins TRBV6-4 to TRBJ2-3; 8 nucleotides line up with TRBD2. V gave up 6 bases and J gave up 2 bases; unmatched junction bases: 7. CDR1 MRHNA and CDR2 SNTAGT come from the germline V gene. The length of the CDR3 is 15 residues. This chain's CDR3 is CASRAGLADTDTQYF. Here the CDR3 DNA reads TGTGCCAGCAGGGCCGGACTAGCAGACACAGATACGCAGTATTTT.